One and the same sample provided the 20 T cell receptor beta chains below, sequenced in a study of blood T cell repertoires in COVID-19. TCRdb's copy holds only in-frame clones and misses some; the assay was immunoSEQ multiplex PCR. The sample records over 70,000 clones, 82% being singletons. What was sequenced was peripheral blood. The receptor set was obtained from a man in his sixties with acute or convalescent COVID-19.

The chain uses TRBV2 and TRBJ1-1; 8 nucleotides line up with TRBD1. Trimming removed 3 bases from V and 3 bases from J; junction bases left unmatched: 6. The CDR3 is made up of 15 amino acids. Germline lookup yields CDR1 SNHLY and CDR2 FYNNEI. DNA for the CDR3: TGTGCCAGCAGTGAGCTCCAGGGGGCTCACACTGAAGCTTTCTTT. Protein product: CASSELQGAHTEAFF.

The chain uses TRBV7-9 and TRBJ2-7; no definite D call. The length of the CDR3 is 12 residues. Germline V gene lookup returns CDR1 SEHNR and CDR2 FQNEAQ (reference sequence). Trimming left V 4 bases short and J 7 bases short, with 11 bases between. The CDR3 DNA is TGTGCCAGCAGCTCCGGTTTGGAGGAGCAGTACTTC. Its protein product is CASSSGLEEQYF. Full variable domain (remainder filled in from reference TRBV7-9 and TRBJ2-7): DTGVSQNPRHKITKRGQNVTFRCDPISEHNRLYWYRQTLGQGPEFLTYFQNEAQLEKSRLLSDRFSAERPKGSFSTLEIQRTEQGDSAMYLCASSSGLEEQYFGPGTRLTVT.

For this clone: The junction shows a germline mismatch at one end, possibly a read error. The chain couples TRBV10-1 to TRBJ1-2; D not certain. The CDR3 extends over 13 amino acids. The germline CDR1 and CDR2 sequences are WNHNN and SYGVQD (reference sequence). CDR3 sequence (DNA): TGCGCCAGCAGCGAGTGGCCCTCCCGCGGCTACACCTTC. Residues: CASSEWPSRGYTF.

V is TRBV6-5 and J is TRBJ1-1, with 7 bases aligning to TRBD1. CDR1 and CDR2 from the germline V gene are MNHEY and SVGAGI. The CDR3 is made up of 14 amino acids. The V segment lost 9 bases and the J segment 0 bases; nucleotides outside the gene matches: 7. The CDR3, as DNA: TGTGCCAGTTCGAAGGGACAGATGAACACTGAAGCTTTCTTT. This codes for CASSKGQMNTEAFF.

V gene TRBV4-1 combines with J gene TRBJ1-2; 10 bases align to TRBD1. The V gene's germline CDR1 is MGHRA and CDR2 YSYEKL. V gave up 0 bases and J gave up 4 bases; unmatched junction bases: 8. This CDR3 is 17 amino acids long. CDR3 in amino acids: CASSQDQGQGWGYGYTF. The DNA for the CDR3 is TGCGCCAGCAGCCAAGATCAGGGACAGGGGTGGGGCTATGGCTACACCTTC.

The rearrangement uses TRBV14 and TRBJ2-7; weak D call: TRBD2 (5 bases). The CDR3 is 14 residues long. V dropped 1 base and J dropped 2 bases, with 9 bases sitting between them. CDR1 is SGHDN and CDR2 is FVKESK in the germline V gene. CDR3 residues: CASSQALVPYEQYF. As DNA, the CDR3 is TGTGCCAGCAGCCAAGCACTAGTACCCTACGAGCAGTACTTC.

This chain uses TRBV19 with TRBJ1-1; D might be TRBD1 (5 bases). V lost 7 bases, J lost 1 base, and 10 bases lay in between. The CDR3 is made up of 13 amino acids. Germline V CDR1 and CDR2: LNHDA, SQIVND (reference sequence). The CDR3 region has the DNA TGTGCCAGTAACATCGGGGGGAACACTGAAGCTTTCTTT. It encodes CASNIGGNTEAFF.

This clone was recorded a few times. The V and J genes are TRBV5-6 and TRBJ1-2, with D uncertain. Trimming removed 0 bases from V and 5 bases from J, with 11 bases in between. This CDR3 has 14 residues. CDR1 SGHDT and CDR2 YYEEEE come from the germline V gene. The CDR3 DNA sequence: TGTGCCAGCAGCTTGGCCAGGCCCCAGTATGGCTACACCTTC. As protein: CASSLARPQYGYTF.

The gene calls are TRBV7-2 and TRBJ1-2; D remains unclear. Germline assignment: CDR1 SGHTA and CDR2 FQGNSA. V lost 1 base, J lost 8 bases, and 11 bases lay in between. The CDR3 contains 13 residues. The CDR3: CASSLETRMGYTF. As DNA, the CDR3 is TGTGCCAGCAGCTTAGAGACAAGGATGGGCTACACCTTC.

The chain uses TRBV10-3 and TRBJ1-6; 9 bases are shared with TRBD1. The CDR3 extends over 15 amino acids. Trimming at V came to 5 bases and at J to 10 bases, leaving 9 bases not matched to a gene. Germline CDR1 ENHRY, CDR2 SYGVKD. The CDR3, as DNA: TGTGCCATCAGTCTCTCCACAGGGGGCGACTCACCCCTCCACTTT. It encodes CAISLSTGGDSPLHF.

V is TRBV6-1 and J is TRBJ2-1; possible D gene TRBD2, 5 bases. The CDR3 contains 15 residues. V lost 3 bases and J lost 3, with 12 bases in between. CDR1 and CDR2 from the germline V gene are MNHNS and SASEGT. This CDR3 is CASSDGMGDYNEQFF. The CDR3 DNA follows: TGTGCCAGCAGTGACGGGATGGGTGACTACAATGAGCAGTTCTTC.

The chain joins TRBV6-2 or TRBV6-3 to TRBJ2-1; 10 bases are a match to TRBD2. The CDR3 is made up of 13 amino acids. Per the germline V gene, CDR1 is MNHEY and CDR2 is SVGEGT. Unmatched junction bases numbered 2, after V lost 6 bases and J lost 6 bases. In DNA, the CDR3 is TGTGCCAGCAGCCGACTAGCGGGCAATGAGCAGTTCTTC. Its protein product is CASSRLAGNEQFF.

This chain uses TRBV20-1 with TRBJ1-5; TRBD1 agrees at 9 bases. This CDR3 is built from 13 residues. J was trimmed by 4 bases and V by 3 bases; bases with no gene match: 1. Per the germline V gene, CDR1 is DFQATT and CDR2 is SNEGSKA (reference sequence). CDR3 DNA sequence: TGCAGTGCTAGTGGACAGGGGAATCAGCCCCAGCATTTT. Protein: CSASGQGNQPQHF.

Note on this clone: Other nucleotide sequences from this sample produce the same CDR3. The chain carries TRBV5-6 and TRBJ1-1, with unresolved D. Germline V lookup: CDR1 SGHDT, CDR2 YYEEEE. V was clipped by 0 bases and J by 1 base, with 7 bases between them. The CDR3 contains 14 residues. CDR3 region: CASSLAPGNTEAFF. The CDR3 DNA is TGTGCCAGCAGCTTGGCTCCGGGGAACACTGAAGCTTTCTTT. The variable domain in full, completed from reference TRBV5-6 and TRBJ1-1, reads DAGVTQSPTHLIKTRGQQVTLRCSPKSGHDTVSWYQQALGQGPQFIFQYYEEEERQRGNFPDRFSGHQFPNYSSELNVNALLLGDSALYLCASSLAPGNTEAFFGQGTRLTVV.

The DNA of the CDR3 is TGTGCCAGCAGCTTAGCGTGGCAGGCCTCTAGCACAGATACGCAGTATTTT. Translated, it gives CASSLAWQASSTDTQYF. The rearrangement joins TRBV7-9 to TRBJ2-3; D gene ambiguous. From germline, CDR1 is SEHNR and CDR2 FQNEAQ (reference sequence). The CDR3 contains 17 residues. The V end was cut by 0 bases, the J end by 0 bases, with 13 bases between.

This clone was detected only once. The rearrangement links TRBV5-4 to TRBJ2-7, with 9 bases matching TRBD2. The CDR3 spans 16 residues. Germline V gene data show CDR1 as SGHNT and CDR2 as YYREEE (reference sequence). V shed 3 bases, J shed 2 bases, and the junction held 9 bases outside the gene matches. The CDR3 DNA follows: TGTGCCAGCAGCTCGGGACTAGCCGAACCCACCTACGAGCAGTACTTC. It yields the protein CASSSGLAEPTYEQYF. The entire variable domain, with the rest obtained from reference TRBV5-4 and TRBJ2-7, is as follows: ETGVTQSPTHLIKTRGQQVTLRCSSQSGHNTVSWYQQALGQGPQFIFQYYREEENGRGNFPPRFSGLQFPNYSSELNVNALELDDSALYLCASSSGLAEPTYEQYFGPGTRLTVT.

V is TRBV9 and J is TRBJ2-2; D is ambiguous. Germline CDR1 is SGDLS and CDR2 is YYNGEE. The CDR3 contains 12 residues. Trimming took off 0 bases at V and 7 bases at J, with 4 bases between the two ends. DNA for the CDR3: TGTGCCAGCAGCGTAGCTAGCGGGGAGCTGTTTTTT. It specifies CASSVASGELFF. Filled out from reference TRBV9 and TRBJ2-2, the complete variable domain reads DSGVTQTPKHLITATGQRVTLRCSPRSGDLSVYWYQQSLDQGLQFLIQYYNGEERAKGNILERFSAQQFPDLHSELNLSSLELGDSALYFCASSVASGELFFGEGSRLTVL.

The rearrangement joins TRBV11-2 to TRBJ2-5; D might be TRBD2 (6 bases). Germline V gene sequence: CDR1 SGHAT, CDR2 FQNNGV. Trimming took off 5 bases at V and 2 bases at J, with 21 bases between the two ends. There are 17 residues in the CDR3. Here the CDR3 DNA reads TGTGCCAGCAGCCCTCGGTCGGGGACGGCGGGGCAAGAGACCCAGTACTTC. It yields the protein CASSPRSGTAGQETQYF.

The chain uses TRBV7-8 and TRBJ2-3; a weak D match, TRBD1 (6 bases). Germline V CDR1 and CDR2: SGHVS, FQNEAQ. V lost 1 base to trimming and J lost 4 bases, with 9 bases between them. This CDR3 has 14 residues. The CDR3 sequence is CASSLEGVADTQYF. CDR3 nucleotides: TGTGCCAGCAGCTTAGAGGGGGTAGCAGATACGCAGTATTTT.

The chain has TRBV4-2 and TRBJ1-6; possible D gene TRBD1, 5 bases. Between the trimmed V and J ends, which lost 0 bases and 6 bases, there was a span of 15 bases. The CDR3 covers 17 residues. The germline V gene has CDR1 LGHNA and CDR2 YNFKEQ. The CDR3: CASSQEAQGIGNSPLHF. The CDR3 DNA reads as TGTGCCAGCAGCCAAGAAGCCCAGGGTATCGGTAATTCACCCCTCCACTTT.